This entry describes one TCR beta chain. Its antigen remains unknown. 5' RACE with UMI labels generated the TRB cDNA libraries. From the 5' RACE reads, TCRdb lists one entry per CDR3 protein and no DNA. The sample holds 28,000 or so distinct CDR3 sequences. CDR1 is SQVTM, CDR2 ANQGSEA, per germline. The CDR3 consists of 15 residues. These data originate in a study of CXCR3-negative and CXCR3-positive naive CD8 T cells. Study observations and caveats: Comparably high diversity marked both naive subsets, whereas memory CD8+ cells had much lower diversity. Against CXCR3-negative naive cells, CXCR3-positive naive cells showed more hydrophobic TRB CDR3s. In naive cells, CXCR3-negative and CXCR3-positive subsets had similar TRBV-TRBJ usage; memory cells differed.

This chain links TRBV29-1 with TRBJ2-1; there is no DNA to check the TCRdb D call of TRBD2. The sequenced material came from naive CXCR3- CD8+ T cells from blood. Noted subset: CD45RO-CCR7+CD27+CD95- naive CD8+ T cells lacking CXCR3 (TNR3-). The receptor's source is a human donor in good health. Some clones in this sample may be carry-over from other donors' samples. CDR3: CSVRSGTSGDNEQFF.